Listed below are T cell receptor beta chains from one sample, sequenced in a study of yellow fever vaccine responses in identical twins. TCRdb ran MiXCR on the RT-PCR reads and lists one entry per CDR3 protein. The data show 30,000 to 40,000 distinct CDR3 sequences, 50% to 75% seen once. The sequenced sample was T cells from blood (PBMCs), unsorted or a sorted subset (not recorded which), obtained before or after yellow fever vaccination (not recorded which). The source is a woman between 18 and 30 years old who received the yellow fever vaccine. The conserved cysteine and the conserved F or W are not part of the CDR3 here. The order of the fields is V gene, clone size, J gene, CDR3 protein. The size of a clone is reported for some rows only, either as once, few or many, or as a class for expanded clones.

v_call: TRBV11-3; clone_size: -; j_call: TRBJ1-1; cdr3_aa: ASSLYMNTEAF
v_call: TRBV23-1; clone_size: -; j_call: TRBJ2-5; cdr3_aa: ASSQCGLGETQY
v_call: TRBV18; clone_size: -; j_call: TRBJ2-6; cdr3_aa: ASSPLPQGDSGANVLT
v_call: TRBV12-3/TRBV12-4; clone_size: -; j_call: TRBJ2-2; cdr3_aa: ASSRDGFTGELF
v_call: TRBV28; clone_size: -; j_call: TRBJ1-1; cdr3_aa: ASSYSQGGTEAF
v_call: TRBV7-6; clone_size: -; j_call: TRBJ1-5; cdr3_aa: ASSSVDQPQH
v_call: TRBV18; clone_size: -; j_call: TRBJ1-1; cdr3_aa: ASSPGTGGDTEAF
v_call: TRBV11-1; clone_size: few; j_call: TRBJ2-2; cdr3_aa: ASSSGLAANTGELF
v_call: TRBV28; clone_size: -; j_call: TRBJ2-7; cdr3_aa: ASSSDSTYEQY
v_call: TRBV5-1; clone_size: -; j_call: TRBJ2-7; cdr3_aa: ASRIGGNSYEQY
v_call: TRBV5-1; clone_size: few; j_call: TRBJ1-1; cdr3_aa: ASSLGMATEAF
v_call: TRBV11-3; clone_size: -; j_call: TRBJ1-1; cdr3_aa: ASSLGGQGRTEAF
v_call: TRBV9; clone_size: -; j_call: TRBJ2-3; cdr3_aa: ASSVRGGGTDTQY
v_call: TRBV24-1; clone_size: -; j_call: TRBJ1-1; cdr3_aa: ATSEGRKTEAF